There are many counts of the clone carrying this TCR beta chain. The source of the sample is a study of Graves' ophthalmopathy and Graves' hyperthyroidism. From RNA, the CDR3 regions of TCR beta chains were amplified and sequenced. HTBI primers served in a first-round RT-PCR, which a second-round multiplex PCR followed. MiXCR, applied by TCRdb to the multiplex PCR reads, yields one record per CDR3 protein. The sample holds roughly 300,000 distinct CDR3 sequences, roughly a sixth seen once. Researchers turned away patients with other autoimmune diseases, uncontrolled infections, pregnancy or lactation. V was clipped by 4 bases and J by 7 bases, with 13 bases between them. CDR3 length: 13 amino acids. Per the germline V gene, CDR1 is MNHEY and CDR2 is SMNVEV (reference sequence).

The genes are TRBV27 and TRBJ1-2, with D perhaps TRBD1 (5 bases). This sequence originates from an adult man with Graves' ophthalmopathy. The sample was peripheral blood. CDR3 DNA: TGTGCCAGCAGTTACGCAGGGTCTGCTGGCTACACCTTC. This encodes CASSYAGSAGYTF.